Listed below are T cell receptor beta chains from one sample, sequenced in a study of regulatory T cells in long-lasting Graves disease. One entry per CDR3 protein results from TCRdb running MiXCR on the multiplex PCR reads. This table has under 500,000 distinct CDR3 sequences, about a sixth appearing once. These data are also associated with another study on T cells in Graves' hyperthyroidism and ophthalmopathy.

The sequencing here drew on peripheral blood mononuclear cells (PBMCs), taken at new diagnosis, from a patient treated with antithyroid drugs. The receptors were gathered from a woman aged 30 to 39 with Graves disease. CDR3s include the opening cysteine and the closing phenylalanine or tryptophan. Fields, in order: V gene, D gene, clone size, J gene, CDR3 DNA, CDR3 protein. D genes are given only for firm matches. Clone size, where shown, is once, few, many, or a class for clones that have expanded.

v_call: TRBV20-1; d_call: .; clone_size: few; j_call: TRBJ1-5; cdr3_nt: TGCAGTGCTAGAGATGGTCGGGAGGATCAGCCCCAGCATTTT; cdr3_aa: CSARDGREDQPQHF
v_call: TRBV19; d_call: .; clone_size: few; j_call: TRBJ1-2; cdr3_nt: TGTGCCAGTAGTATCGGACGGGCTAACTATGGCTACACCTTC; cdr3_aa: CASSIGRANYGYTF
v_call: TRBV9; d_call: .; clone_size: many; j_call: TRBJ1-1; cdr3_nt: TGTGCCAGCAGCGTAGAGGCGATGGGACCCTGGGGCACTGAAGCTTTCTTT; cdr3_aa: CASSVEAMGPWGTEAFF
v_call: TRBV5-1; d_call: .; clone_size: few; j_call: TRBJ2-4; cdr3_nt: TGCGCCAGCAGCTACCCTGACTCGTCAAACATTCAGTACTTC; cdr3_aa: CASSYPDSSNIQYF
v_call: TRBV20-1; d_call: TRBD2; clone_size: many; j_call: TRBJ2-5; cdr3_nt: TGCAGTGCTAGACGCCAACTAGCGGGAAGGGGGACCCAGTACTTC; cdr3_aa: CSARRQLAGRGTQYF
v_call: TRBV4-2; d_call: .; clone_size: .; j_call: TRBJ1-5; cdr3_nt: TGTGCCAGCAGCCAAGATCGGGGAACAGGGCCTGATAATCAGCCCCAGCATTTT; cdr3_aa: CASSQDRGTGPDNQPQHF
v_call: TRBV9; d_call: TRBD2; clone_size: many; j_call: TRBJ2-7; cdr3_nt: TGTGCCAGCAGCCCTACCGGGACTAGCAACGAGCAGTACTTC; cdr3_aa: CASSPTGTSNEQYF
v_call: TRBV4-2; d_call: .; clone_size: .; j_call: TRBJ1-4; cdr3_nt: TGTGCCAGCAGCCATTCCGGGGCGGGGCGGGGGACTAATGAAAAACTGTTTTTT; cdr3_aa: CASSHSGAGRGTNEKLFF
v_call: TRBV12-3/TRBV12-4; d_call: TRBD1; clone_size: .; j_call: TRBJ2-1; cdr3_nt: TGTGCCAGCAGTTTACCCACCTACAGGGGGGATTTGGGGCATGAGCAGTTCTTC; cdr3_aa: CASSLPTYRGDLGHEQFF
v_call: TRBV20-1; d_call: TRBD1; clone_size: .; j_call: TRBJ2-7; cdr3_nt: TGCAGTGCCTCCCCGGACAGGAGGTACGAGCAGTACTTC; cdr3_aa: CSASPDRRYEQYF
v_call: TRBV6-1; d_call: .; clone_size: few; j_call: TRBJ1-5; cdr3_nt: TGTGCCAGCAAGATTCCAAAAGGCCTTGCGCCGGGACAGCCCCAGCATTTT; cdr3_aa: CASKIPKGLAPGQPQHF
v_call: TRBV20-1; d_call: .; clone_size: few; j_call: TRBJ2-1; cdr3_nt: TGCAGTGCTCTAATTTATGACAATGAGCAGTTCTTC; cdr3_aa: CSALIYDNEQFF
v_call: TRBV19; d_call: .; clone_size: many; j_call: TRBJ1-5; cdr3_nt: TGTGCCACTAGGGTAGCAGGAGGTAGCAATCAGCCCCAGCATTTT; cdr3_aa: CATRVAGGSNQPQHF
v_call: TRBV13; d_call: TRBD1; clone_size: .; j_call: TRBJ2-7; cdr3_nt: TGTGCCAGCAGCGATCGGGACAGGTCCTACGAGCAGTACTTC; cdr3_aa: CASSDRDRSYEQYF
v_call: TRBV28; d_call: TRBD2; clone_size: many; j_call: TRBJ2-4; cdr3_nt: TGTGCCAGCAGTCGGGCTAGCGGGAGGAAAAACATTCAGTACTTC; cdr3_aa: CASSRASGRKNIQYF
v_call: TRBV2; d_call: TRBD2; clone_size: many; j_call: TRBJ2-1; cdr3_nt: TGTGCCACCGCGACCCGCGGGGGCTACAATGAGCAGTTCTTC; cdr3_aa: CATATRGGYNEQFF
v_call: TRBV20-1; d_call: TRBD2; clone_size: many; j_call: TRBJ2-1; cdr3_nt: TGCAGTGCTAGAGGGTTGCAATTGGGACTAGCGGACTACAATGAGCAGTTCTTC; cdr3_aa: CSARGLQLGLADYNEQFF
v_call: TRBV19; d_call: .; clone_size: .; j_call: TRBJ1-5; cdr3_nt: TGTGCCAGTAGAACCCAGGGGCTAGTGGATCAGCCCCAGCATTTT; cdr3_aa: CASRTQGLVDQPQHF
v_call: TRBV28; d_call: .; clone_size: many; j_call: TRBJ2-7; cdr3_nt: TGTGCCAGCAGGCGACAAGCACGCTACGAGCAGTACTTC; cdr3_aa: CASRRQARYEQYF
v_call: TRBV6-5; d_call: .; clone_size: many; j_call: TRBJ1-1; cdr3_nt: TGTGCCAGCAGTTACTCGTTCCAAGTGAACACTGAAGCTTTCTTT; cdr3_aa: CASSYSFQVNTEAFF
v_call: TRBV15; d_call: .; clone_size: many; j_call: TRBJ2-4; cdr3_nt: TGTGCCACCAGCAGACGATCCAAAAACATTCAGTACTTC; cdr3_aa: CATSRRSKNIQYF
v_call: TRBV7-2; d_call: .; clone_size: .; j_call: TRBJ2-1; cdr3_nt: TGTGCCAGCAGCCCCGGCTCGGGACTTCACAATGAGCAGTTCTTC; cdr3_aa: CASSPGSGLHNEQFF
v_call: TRBV7-2; d_call: .; clone_size: many; j_call: TRBJ2-7; cdr3_nt: TGTGCCAGCAGCTTAACTACGGCCTACGAGCAGTACTTC; cdr3_aa: CASSLTTAYEQYF
v_call: TRBV28; d_call: TRBD2; clone_size: many; j_call: TRBJ2-7; cdr3_nt: TGTGCCAGCAAGGGAGGGTTTAACGAGCAGTACTTC; cdr3_aa: CASKGGFNEQYF
v_call: TRBV2; d_call: .; clone_size: many; j_call: TRBJ2-1; cdr3_nt: TGTGCCAGCAGCGCTCCGGGACTGGCTGGGGATGAGCAGTTCTTC; cdr3_aa: CASSAPGLAGDEQFF